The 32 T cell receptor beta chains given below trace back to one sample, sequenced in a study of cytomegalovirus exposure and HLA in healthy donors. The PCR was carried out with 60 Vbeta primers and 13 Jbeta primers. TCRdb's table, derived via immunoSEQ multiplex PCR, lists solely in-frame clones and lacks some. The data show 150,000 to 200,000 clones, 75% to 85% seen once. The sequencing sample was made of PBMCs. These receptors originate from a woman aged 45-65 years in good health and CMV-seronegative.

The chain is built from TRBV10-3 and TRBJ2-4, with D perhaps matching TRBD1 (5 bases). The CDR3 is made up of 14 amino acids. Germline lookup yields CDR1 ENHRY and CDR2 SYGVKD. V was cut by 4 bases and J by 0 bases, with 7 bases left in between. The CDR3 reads CAISAGIAKNIQYF. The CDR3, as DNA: TGTGCCATCAGTGCAGGGATAGCCAAAAACATTCAGTACTTC.

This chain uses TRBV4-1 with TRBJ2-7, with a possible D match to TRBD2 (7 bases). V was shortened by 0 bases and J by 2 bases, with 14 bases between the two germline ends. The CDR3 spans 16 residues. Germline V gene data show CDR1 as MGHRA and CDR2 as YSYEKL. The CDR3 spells CASSQEGAGATYEQYF. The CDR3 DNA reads TGCGCCAGCAGCCAAGAGGGGGCGGGAGCAACCTACGAGCAGTACTTC.

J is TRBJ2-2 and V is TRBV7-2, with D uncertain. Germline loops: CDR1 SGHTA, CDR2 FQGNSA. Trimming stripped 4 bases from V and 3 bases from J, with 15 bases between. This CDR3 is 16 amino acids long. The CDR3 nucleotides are TGTGCCAGCAGCTCCGCCCCTACAGAGCACACCGGGGAGCTGTTTTTT. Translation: CASSSAPTEHTGELFF.

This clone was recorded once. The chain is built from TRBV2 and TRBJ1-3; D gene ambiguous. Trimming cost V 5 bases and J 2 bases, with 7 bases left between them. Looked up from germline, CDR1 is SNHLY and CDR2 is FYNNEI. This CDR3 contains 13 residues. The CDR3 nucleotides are TGTGCCAGCAGTCGGGATACTGGAAACACCATATATTTT. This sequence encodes CASSRDTGNTIYF. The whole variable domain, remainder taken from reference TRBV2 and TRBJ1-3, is EPEVTQTPSHQVTQMGQEVILRCVPISNHLYFYWYRQILGQKVEFLVSFYNNEISEKSEIFDDQFSVERPDGSNFTLKIRSTKLEDSAMYFCASSRDTGNTIYFGEGSWLTVV.

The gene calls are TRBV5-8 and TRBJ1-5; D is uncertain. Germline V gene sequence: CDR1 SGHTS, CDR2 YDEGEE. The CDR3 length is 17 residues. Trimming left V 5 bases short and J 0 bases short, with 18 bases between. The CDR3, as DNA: TGTGCCAGCAGACAATTGAGGGCACCGATTAGCAATCAGCCCCAGCATTTT. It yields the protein CASRQLRAPISNQPQHF.

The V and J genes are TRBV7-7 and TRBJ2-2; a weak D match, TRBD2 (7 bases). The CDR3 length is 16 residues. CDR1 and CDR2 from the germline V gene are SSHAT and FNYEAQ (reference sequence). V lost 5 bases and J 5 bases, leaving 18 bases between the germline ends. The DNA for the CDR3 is TGTGCCAGCAGCAGGGGGGGGGCTAGCGGTACCGGGGAGCTGTTTTTT. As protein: CASSRGGASGTGELFF.

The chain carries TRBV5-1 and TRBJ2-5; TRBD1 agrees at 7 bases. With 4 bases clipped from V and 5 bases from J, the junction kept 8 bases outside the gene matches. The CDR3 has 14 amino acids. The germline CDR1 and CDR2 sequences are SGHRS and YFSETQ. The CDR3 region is CASSPTQGRETQYF. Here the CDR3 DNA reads TGCGCCAGCAGCCCGACACAGGGGCGGGAGACCCAGTACTTC.

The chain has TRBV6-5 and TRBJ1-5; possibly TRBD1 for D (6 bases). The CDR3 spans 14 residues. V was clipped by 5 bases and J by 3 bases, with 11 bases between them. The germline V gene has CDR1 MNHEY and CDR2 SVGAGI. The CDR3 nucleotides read TGTGCCAGCAGTCCACGGACAGACAATCAGCCCCAGCATTTT. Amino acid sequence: CASSPRTDNQPQHF.

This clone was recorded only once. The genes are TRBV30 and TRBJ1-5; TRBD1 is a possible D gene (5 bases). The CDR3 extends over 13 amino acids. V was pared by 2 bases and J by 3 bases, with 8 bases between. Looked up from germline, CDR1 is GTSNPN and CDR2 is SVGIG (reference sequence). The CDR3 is CAWSTGANQPQHF. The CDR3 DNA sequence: TGTGCCTGGAGTACTGGGGCCAATCAGCCCCAGCATTTT.

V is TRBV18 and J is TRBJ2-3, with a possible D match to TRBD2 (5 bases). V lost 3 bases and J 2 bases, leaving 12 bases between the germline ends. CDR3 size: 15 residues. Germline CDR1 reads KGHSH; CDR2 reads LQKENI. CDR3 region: CASSPVGGYTDTQYF. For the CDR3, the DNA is TGTGCCAGCTCACCGGTCGGCGGGTACACAGATACGCAGTATTTT.

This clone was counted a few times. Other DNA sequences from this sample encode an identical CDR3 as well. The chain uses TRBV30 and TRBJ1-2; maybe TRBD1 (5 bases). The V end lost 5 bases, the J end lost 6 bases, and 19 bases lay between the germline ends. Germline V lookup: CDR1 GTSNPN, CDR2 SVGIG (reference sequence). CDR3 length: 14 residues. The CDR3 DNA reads TGTGCCTGGTCGTTAGGTTCCCAGGGAAATGGCTACACCTTC. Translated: CAWSLGSQGNGYTF. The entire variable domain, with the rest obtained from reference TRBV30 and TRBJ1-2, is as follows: SQTIHQWPATLVQPVGSPLSLECTVEGTSNPNLYWYRQAAGRGLQLLFYSVGIGQISSEVPQNLSASRPQDRQFILSSKKLLLSDSGFYLCAWSLGSQGNGYTFGSGTRLTVV.

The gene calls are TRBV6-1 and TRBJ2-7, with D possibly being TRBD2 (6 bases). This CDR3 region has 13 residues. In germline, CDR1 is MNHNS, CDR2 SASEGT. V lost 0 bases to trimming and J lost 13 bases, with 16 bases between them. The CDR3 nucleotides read TGTGCCAGCAGTGAAGCGAGGAGGGACGGCCCCTACTTC. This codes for CASSEARRDGPYF.

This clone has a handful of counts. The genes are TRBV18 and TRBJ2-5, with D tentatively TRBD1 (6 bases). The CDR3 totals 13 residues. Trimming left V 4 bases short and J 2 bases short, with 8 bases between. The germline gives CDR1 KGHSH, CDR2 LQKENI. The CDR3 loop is CASSRDIQETQYF. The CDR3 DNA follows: TGTGCCAGCTCACGGGACATACAAGAGACCCAGTACTTC.

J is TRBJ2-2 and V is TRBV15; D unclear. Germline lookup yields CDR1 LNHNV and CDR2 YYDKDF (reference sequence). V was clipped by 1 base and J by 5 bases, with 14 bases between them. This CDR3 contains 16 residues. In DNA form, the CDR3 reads TGTGCCACCAGCAGAGTTGTGACTTTACCGACCGGGGAGCTGTTTTTT. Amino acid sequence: CATSRVVTLPTGELFF.

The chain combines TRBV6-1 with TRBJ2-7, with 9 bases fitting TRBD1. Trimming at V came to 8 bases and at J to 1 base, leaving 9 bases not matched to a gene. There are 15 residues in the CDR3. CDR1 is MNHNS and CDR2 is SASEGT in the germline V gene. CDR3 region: CASLTLDRGSYEQYF. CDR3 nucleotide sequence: TGTGCCAGCCTTACTTTGGACAGGGGTTCCTACGAGCAGTACTTC.

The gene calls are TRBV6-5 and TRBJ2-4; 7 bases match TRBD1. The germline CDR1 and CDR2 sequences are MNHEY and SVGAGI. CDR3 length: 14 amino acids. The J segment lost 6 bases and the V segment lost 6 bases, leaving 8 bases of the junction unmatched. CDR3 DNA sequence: TGTGCCAGCAGATCGGACAGGTCGCGAAACATTCAGTACTTC. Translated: CASRSDRSRNIQYF.

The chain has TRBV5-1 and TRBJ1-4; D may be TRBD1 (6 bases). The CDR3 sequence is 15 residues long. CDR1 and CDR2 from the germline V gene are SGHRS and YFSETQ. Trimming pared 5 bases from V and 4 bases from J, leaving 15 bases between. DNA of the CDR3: TGCGCCAGCAGTCCTGGGACAAACCTTAATGAAAAACTGTTTTTT. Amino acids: CASSPGTNLNEKLFF.

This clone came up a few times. In DNA, the CDR3 is TGTGCCAGCAGCCCCAATGTAGCGGCACAAGAGACCCAGTACTTC. This translates into CASSPNVAAQETQYF. This rearrangement joins TRBV11-2 to TRBJ2-5; possibly TRBD2 for D (6 bases). The CDR3 has 15 residues. Between the trimmed V and J ends, which lost 5 bases and 2 bases, there was a span of 15 bases. Per the germline V gene, CDR1 is SGHAT and CDR2 is FQNNGV.

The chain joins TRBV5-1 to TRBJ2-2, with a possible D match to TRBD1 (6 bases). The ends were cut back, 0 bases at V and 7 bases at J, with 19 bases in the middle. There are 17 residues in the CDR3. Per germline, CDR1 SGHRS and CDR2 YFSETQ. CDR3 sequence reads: CASSLVSGQLVHGELFF. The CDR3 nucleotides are TGCGCCAGCAGCTTGGTGTCGGGACAACTCGTTCACGGGGAGCTGTTTTTT.

The CDR3 loop reads CAGKSGRGEDGYTF. The CDR3 bases are TGCGCCGGAAAGTCGGGGCGGGGAGAAGATGGCTACACCTTC. The V and J genes are TRBV23-1 and TRBJ1-2, with a weak D call TRBD1 (5 bases). TRBV23-1 is noted as an ORF with a role that remains uncertain. The ends were cut back, 11 bases at V and 6 bases at J, with 22 bases in the middle. The CDR3 runs 14 residues.

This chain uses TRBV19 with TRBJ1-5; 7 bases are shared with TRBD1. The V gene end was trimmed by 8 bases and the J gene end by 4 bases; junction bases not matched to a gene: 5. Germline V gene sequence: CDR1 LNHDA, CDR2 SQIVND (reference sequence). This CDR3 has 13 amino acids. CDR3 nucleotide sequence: TGTGCCAGTGTCAGGGGGTTTAATCAGCCCCAGCATTTT. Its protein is CASVRGFNQPQHF.

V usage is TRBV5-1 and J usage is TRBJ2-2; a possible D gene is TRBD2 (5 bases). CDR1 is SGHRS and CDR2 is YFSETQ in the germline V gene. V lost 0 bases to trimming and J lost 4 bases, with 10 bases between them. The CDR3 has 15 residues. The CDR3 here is CASSLDRRPTGELFF. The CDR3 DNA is TGCGCCAGCAGCTTGGACCGGAGGCCCACCGGGGAGCTGTTTTTT.

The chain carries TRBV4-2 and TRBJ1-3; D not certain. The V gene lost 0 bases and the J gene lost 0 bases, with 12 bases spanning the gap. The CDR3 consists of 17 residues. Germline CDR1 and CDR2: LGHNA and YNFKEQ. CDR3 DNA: TGTGCCAGCAGCCAAGAACTTGACATCTTCTCTGGAAACACCATATATTTT. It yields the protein CASSQELDIFSGNTIYF.

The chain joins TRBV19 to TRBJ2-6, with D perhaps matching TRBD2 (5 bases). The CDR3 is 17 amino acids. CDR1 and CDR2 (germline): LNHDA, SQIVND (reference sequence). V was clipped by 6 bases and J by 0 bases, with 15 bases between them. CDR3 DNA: TGTGCCAGTAGCCCCGGTCTTGGAGGCTCTGGGGCCAACGTCCTGACTTTC. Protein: CASSPGLGGSGANVLTF.

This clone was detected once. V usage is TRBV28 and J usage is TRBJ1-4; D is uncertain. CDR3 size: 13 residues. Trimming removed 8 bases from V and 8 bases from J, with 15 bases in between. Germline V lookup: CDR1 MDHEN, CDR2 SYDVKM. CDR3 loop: CASGALSREKLFF. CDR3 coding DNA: TGTGCCAGCGGAGCATTGTCGCGGGAAAAACTGTTTTTT.

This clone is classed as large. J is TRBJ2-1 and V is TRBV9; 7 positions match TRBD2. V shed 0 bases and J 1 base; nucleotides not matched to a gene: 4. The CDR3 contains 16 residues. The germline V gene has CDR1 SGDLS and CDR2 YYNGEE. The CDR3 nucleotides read TGTGCCAGCAGCGTAGACGGGAGGTCATCCTACAATGAGCAGTTCTTC. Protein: CASSVDGRSSYNEQFF.

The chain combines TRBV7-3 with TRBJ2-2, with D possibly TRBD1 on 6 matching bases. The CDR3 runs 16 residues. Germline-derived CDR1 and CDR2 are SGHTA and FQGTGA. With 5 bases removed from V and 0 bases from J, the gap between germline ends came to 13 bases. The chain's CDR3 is CASSQQGTSNTGELFF. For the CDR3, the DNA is TGTGCCAGCAGCCAACAGGGAACCTCGAACACCGGGGAGCTGTTTTTT.

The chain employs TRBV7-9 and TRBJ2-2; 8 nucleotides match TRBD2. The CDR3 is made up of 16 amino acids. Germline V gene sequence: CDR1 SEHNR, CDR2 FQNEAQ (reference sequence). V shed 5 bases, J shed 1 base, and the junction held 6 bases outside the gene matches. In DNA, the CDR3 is TGTGCCAGCAGCCCCCCGGGACTAGGGAACACCGGGGAGCTGTTTTTT. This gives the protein CASSPPGLGNTGELFF.

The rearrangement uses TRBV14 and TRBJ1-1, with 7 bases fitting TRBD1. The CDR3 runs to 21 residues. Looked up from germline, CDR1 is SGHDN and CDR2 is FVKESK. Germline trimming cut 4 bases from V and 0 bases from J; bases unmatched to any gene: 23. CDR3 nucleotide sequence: TGTGCCAGCAGCCCCTGGGGCATTAGGGGGGTACAGGGGAAAATGAACACTGAAGCTTTCTTT. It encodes CASSPWGIRGVQGKMNTEAFF.

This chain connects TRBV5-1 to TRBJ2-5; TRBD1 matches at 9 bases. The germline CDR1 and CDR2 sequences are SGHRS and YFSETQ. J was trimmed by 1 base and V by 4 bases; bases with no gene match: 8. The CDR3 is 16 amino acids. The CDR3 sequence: CASSPGQGLIQETQYF. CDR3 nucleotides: TGCGCCAGCAGCCCAGGACAGGGGCTAATCCAAGAGACCCAGTACTTC.

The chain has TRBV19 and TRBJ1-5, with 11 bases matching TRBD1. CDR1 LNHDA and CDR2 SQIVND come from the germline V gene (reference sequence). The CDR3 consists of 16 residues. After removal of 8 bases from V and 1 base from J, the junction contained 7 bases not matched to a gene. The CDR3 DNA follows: TGTGCCAGTGGGACAGGGGGTGTTTTAAGCAATCAGCCCCAGCATTTT. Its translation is CASGTGGVLSNQPQHF.

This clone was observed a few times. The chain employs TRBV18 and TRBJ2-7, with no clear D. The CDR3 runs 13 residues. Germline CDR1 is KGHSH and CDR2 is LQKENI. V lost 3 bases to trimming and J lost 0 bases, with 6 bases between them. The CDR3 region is CASSPPSSYEQYF. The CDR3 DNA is TGTGCCAGCTCACCCCCGAGCTCCTACGAGCAGTACTTC.